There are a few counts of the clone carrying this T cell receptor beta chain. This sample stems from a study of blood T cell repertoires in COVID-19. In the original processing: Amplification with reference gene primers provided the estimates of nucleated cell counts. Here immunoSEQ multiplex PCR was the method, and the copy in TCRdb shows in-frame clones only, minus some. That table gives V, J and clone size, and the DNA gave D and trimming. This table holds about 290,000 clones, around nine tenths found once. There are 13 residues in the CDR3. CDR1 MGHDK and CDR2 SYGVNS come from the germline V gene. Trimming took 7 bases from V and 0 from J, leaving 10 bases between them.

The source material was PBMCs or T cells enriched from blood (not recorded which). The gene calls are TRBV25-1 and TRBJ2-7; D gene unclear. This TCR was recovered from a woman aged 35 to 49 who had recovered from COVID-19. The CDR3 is CASMAAASYEQYF. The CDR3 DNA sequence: TGTGCCAGCATGGCGGCAGCCTCCTACGAGCAGTACTTC.